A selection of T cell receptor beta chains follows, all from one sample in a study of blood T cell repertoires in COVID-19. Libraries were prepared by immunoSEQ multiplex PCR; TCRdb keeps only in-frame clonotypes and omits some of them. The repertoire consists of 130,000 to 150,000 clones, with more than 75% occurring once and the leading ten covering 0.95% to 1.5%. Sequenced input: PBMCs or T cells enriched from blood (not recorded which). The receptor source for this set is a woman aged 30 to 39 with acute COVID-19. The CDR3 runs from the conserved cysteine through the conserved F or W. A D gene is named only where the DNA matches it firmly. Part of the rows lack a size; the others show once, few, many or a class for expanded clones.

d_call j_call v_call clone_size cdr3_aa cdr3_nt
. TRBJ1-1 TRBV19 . CASLQGTEAFF TGTGCCAGCCTACAGGGTACTGAAGCTTTCTTT
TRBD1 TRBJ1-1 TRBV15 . CATSRAGGGNTEAFF TGTGCCACCAGCAGAGCAGGGGGCGGCAACACTGAAGCTTTCTTT
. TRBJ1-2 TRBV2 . CASSSDSPYGYTF TGTGCCAGCAGCTCGGACAGCCCCTATGGCTACACCTTC
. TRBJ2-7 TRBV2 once CASSGSGYEQYF TGTGCCAGCAGTGGGAGCGGATACGAGCAGTACTTC
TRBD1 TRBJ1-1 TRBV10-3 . CAISESGQGDTEAFF TGTGCCATCAGTGAGTCGGGACAGGGTGACACTGAAGCTTTCTTT
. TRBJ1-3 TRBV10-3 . CAIRDDSYLGNTIYF TGTGCCATCAGGGATGACAGCTACCTCGGAAACACCATATATTTT
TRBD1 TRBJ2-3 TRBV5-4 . CASSSVGQGAGDTQYF TGTGCCAGCAGCTCCGTGGGACAGGGGGCAGGAGATACGCAGTATTTT
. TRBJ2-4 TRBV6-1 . CASSEAASGAKNIQYF TGTGCCAGCAGTGAAGCGGCTTCCGGGGCCAAAAACATTCAGTACTTC
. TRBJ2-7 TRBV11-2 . CASSLGTTPSVAYEQYF TGTGCCAGCAGCTTAGGGACTACCCCTAGTGTCGCCTACGAGCAGTACTTC
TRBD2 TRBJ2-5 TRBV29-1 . CSVDPSGRETQYF TGCAGCGTTGACCCTAGCGGGAGGGAGACCCAGTACTTC
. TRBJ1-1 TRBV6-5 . CASRVSLISAEAFF TGTGCCAGCAGAGTATCCCTGATAAGCGCTGAAGCTTTCTTT
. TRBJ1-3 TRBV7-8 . CASSLALRTEFTTIYF TGTGCCAGCAGCTTAGCCTTACGCACAGAGTTCACCACCATATATTTT